The present TCR beta chain was sequenced within a study of radiation and T cells in renal cell carcinoma (dated by TCRdb to 2019 to 2021). In the study overall: Samples were obtained from a clinical trial, in which 15 Gy stereotactic body radiation therapy was delivered to primary renal cell carcinomas and nephrectomy was performed 4 weeks later. In total, 53 samples underwent TCR beta sequencing: roughly 26 tumors plus 27 peripheral blood samples. In the roughly 49 samples combined, fewer than 5 million unique CDR3 nucleotide sequences were found, encoding 2,658,974 unique CDR3 amino acid sequences.

General findings and caveats noted by the study authors: Because pretreatment tumor biopsies were not available, the study could not determine whether clonotypes were already present within the tumor at baseline. In blood, the top tumor clonotypes increased between baseline and 2 weeks post-radiation and then shrank by 4 weeks, which suggests that tumor-resident clones expanded only transiently. Blood repertoire dynamics were not followed beyond 4 weeks after treatment. Effects of radiation dose or scheduling on the TCR repertoire could not be addressed with the single-armed trial design.

CDR1 MNHNS and CDR2 SASEGT are derived from the germline V gene. V has 1 base trimmed and J has 7 bases trimmed; junction bases matching no gene number 4. CDR3 length: 14 amino acids, cysteine to phenylalanine. Only CDR3 DNA is held: 42 bases, read in frame from base 1. Following the manufacturer's recommendations, the immunoSEQ kit was used to generate TCR beta libraries from genomic DNA. To prepare the libraries, a first multiplex PCR with proprietary primers was run, followed by a second PCR that added unique barcodes, and a bead cleanup was done after each round. A kit-provided positive control reaction and a negative control reaction were included in every sample batch. The final libraries were assessed on an Agilent 4200 TapeStation D1000 ScreenTape, pooled by volume, and quantified by qPCR. An Illumina NextSeq500 fitted with a MidOutput 150-cycle cartridge performed the sequencing, running 156 Read1 cycles and 15 Index1 cycles with the kit's custom primers. The pooled library was loaded at 0.8 to 1 pM with a roughly 22% PhiX control spike-in. The paper's data handling went like this. Vendor-processed data were analyzed in R, and a clonotype was defined as all T cells sharing the same CDR3 nucleotide sequence. In the clone abundance analyses, frequencies were normalized to the 10,000 most abundant clones in each sample. Before analysis, public T cell clones were removed, and these numbered fewer than six per sample on average. Tumor-enriched clonotypes and baseline blood-enriched clonotypes were defined as those with an abundance difference of at least 32-fold between compartments. A beta-binomial differential abundance model was applied to find clonotypes that expanded or contracted between blood time points. The Baroni-Urbani and Buser coefficient was used to measure tumor-blood repertoire similarity, and groups were compared with two-tailed Wilcoxon tests in R. The clones in this table, taken by TCRdb from immuneACCESS, are in-frame only. Not every clone is retained; where verified, under half of the shortfall comes from an unresolved V gene, and the cause of the rest is unknown. The V and J calls and clone size were taken over from that table, and D and trimming were inferred from the DNA. The sample table lists more than 150,000 clones, roughly 86% of them with a count of one. The ten largest clones capture 13% of the sample.

Taken with the paper, the label for time point translates to: blood 2 weeks post-SBRT. The treatment or condition label of this sample denotes: 15 Gy SBRT to primary tumor, nephrectomy 4 weeks later. To follow tumor-enriched clonotypes, peripheral blood was collected serially from radiation-treated patients at baseline and again at 2 weeks and 4 weeks after SBRT. Every patient had renal cell carcinoma of clear cell pathology. The QIAamp DNA Blood Mini Kit (Qiagen) was used to prepare genomic DNA for TCR sequencing. Samples were included in the analyses only if all quality control checks were passed. With regard to this clone: No antigen is known for it. One base away there is no much larger clone; base qualities are not given.

The receptor was isolated from a woman aged 50 to 60 with renal cell carcinoma. This sample comprised blood, obtained from a patient whose treatment included radiotherapy and nephrectomy. This chain joins TRBV6-1 to TRBJ1-5, with 7 bases in between that match TRBD1. The bases are TGTGCCAGCAGTGAAGAGGCAGGGGGACAGCCCCAGCATTTT. It codes for CASSEEAGGQPQHF.